The 22 T cell receptor beta chains listed next were all sequenced from one sample in a study of OX40 agonist ivuxolimab in advanced cancers. The method was the immunoSEQ multiplex PCR assay. TCRdb mirrors the immuneACCESS table, restricted to in-frame sequences. Some clones are absent from its copies; in checked studies, under half trace to an unresolved V gene, and the reason for the others is unknown. This sample holds around 82,000 clones; around 90% were observed only once. 0.75% to 0.95% of the sample is taken by the ten largest. The source was CD4+ or CD8+ T cells sorted from blood, collected in a trial of the OX40 agonist ivuxolimab. Every receptor here comes from an adult with an advanced solid tumor such as melanoma, head and neck, liver or kidney cancer.

J is TRBJ2-7 and V is TRBV28; D ambiguous. Deletions cut 3 bases from V and 0 bases from J, with 6 bases between. The germline gives CDR1 MDHEN, CDR2 SYDVKM. This CDR3 spans 13 amino acids. The CDR3 DNA sequence: TGTGCCAGCAGTTTTGACAACTCCTACGAGCAGTACTTC. Its translation: CASSFDNSYEQYF.

This chain joins TRBV28 and TRBJ1-3; D call uncertain. Trimming stripped 7 bases from V and 4 bases from J, with 20 bases between. Germline CDR1 reads MDHEN; CDR2 reads SYDVKM. The CDR3 is 16 amino acids. In nucleotides, the CDR3 is TGTGCCAGCACCGTAATCGGATCCCCGGGGGGAAACACCATATATTTT. This gives the protein CASTVIGSPGGNTIYF.

This clone was recorded only once. The chain recombines TRBV19 with TRBJ2-2; tentative D call: TRBD2 (6 bases). V shed 7 bases and J shed 5 bases, with 17 bases lying between them. CDR1 is LNHDA, CDR2 SQIVND, per germline (reference sequence). CDR3 length equals 15 residues. CDR3 nucleotide sequence: TGTGCCAGTATGGACTTCGGCGGGGCAACCGGGGAGCTGTTTTTT. This codes for CASMDFGGATGELFF.

The chain has TRBV27 and TRBJ2-2; TRBD2 matches at 13 bases. Germline V gene data show CDR1 as MNHEY and CDR2 as SMNVEV (reference sequence). This CDR3 is 16 amino acids long. Trimming took 6 bases from V and 7 from J; bases not matched to a gene: 8. The CDR3 DNA is TGTGCCAGCAGAGGACTAGCGGGGGCCTTAAACGGGGAGCTGTTTTTT. Its protein product is CASRGLAGALNGELFF.

The rearrangement uses TRBV7-3 and TRBJ2-3; either TRBD1 or TRBD2 may fit D (5 bases each). CDR3 length: 14 residues. V was clipped by 4 bases and J by 2 bases, with 10 bases between them. Germline V gene data show CDR1 as SGHTA and CDR2 as FQGTGA. CDR3 region: CASSSGRYTDTQYF. Here the CDR3 DNA reads TGTGCCAGCAGCTCGGGACGGTACACAGATACGCAGTATTTT.

The rearrangement joins TRBV11-1 to TRBJ2-1; D perhaps matches TRBD1 (5 bases). There are 13 residues in the CDR3. Looked up from germline, CDR1 is SGHAT and CDR2 is FQDESV (reference sequence). The germline V and J ends were trimmed by 1 base and 5 bases, with 6 bases remaining between them. The CDR3 spells CASSLDRNNEQFF. The DNA of the CDR3 is TGTGCCAGCAGCTTAGACAGGAACAATGAGCAGTTCTTC.

CDR3: CASSLIAASEQFF. The CDR3 nucleotides read TGTGCCAGCAGCTTAATAGCAGCATCGGAGCAGTTCTTC. The chain couples TRBV7-3 to TRBJ2-1, with D unclear. Trimming left V 1 base short and J 10 bases short, with 11 bases between. This CDR3 has 13 residues. Germline values: CDR1 SGHTA, CDR2 FQGTGA.

V gene TRBV6-6 combines with J gene TRBJ1-1; possibly TRBD1 for D (5 bases). Trimming took 2 bases from V and 4 from J, leaving 14 bases between them. Per the germline V gene, CDR1 is MNHNY and CDR2 is SVGAGI (reference sequence). CDR3 size: 15 residues. The CDR3 bases are TGTGCCAGCAGTTACGGGACGGGGGATCCCACTGAAGCTTTCTTT. The encoded protein is CASSYGTGDPTEAFF.

The chain couples TRBV7-2 to TRBJ1-2; a weak D match, TRBD1 (5 bases). This CDR3 is built from 13 residues. Germline V lookup: CDR1 SGHTA, CDR2 FQGNSA. V was trimmed by 5 bases and J by 6 bases, leaving 13 bases between them. The CDR3, as DNA: TGTGCCAGCAGCCCCCACGGGGGAGATGGCTACACCTTC. Translated, it gives CASSPHGGDGYTF. Using reference TRBV7-2 and TRBJ1-2 for the parts outside the CDR3, the full variable domain is GAGVSQSPSNKVTEKGKDVELRCDPISGHTALYWYRQSLGQGLEFLIYFQGNSAPDKSGLPSDRFSAERTGGSVSTLTIQRTQQEDSAVYLCASSPHGGDGYTFGSGTRLTVV.

The rearrangement links TRBV9 to TRBJ2-6, with D perhaps matching TRBD1 (6 bases). Trimming removed 3 bases at V and 3 bases at J, with 10 bases between. CDR3 length: 15 amino acids. CDR1 and CDR2 (germline): SGDLS, YYNGEE. The DNA of the CDR3 is TGTGCCAGCAGCGATGACAGGAATGGGGCCAACGTCCTGACTTTC. It is translated as CASSDDRNGANVLTF.

The chain couples TRBV18 to TRBJ1-5, with a possible D match to TRBD1 (6 bases). This CDR3 region has 14 residues. The germline gives CDR1 KGHSH, CDR2 LQKENI. With 4 bases removed from V and 5 bases from J, the gap between germline ends came to 12 bases. The CDR3 region is CASSHGGADQPQHF. CDR3 DNA: TGTGCCAGCTCACACGGGGGGGCCGATCAGCCCCAGCATTTT. The full variable domain, rest sourced from reference TRBV18 and TRBJ1-5, is NAGVMQNPRHLVRRRGQEARLRCSPMKGHSHVYWYRQLPEEGLKFMVYLQKENIIDESGMPKERFSAEFPKEGPSILRIQQVVRGDSAAYFCASSHGGADQPQHFGDGTRLSIL.

This clone was counted a few times. The V call is TRBV28, the J call TRBJ2-4, with 7 bases lining up with TRBD2. The CDR3 consists of 15 residues. Germline-derived CDR1 and CDR2 are MDHEN and SYDVKM. The J segment lost 6 bases and the V segment lost 3 bases, leaving 8 bases of the junction unmatched. CDR3 residues: CASSLGGTNGNIQYF. The CDR3 nucleotides read TGTGCCAGCAGTTTGGGGGGGACTAACGGAAACATTCAGTACTTC.

For this clone: Within the sample, other DNA sequences also encode this same CDR3. This rearrangement joins TRBV5-1 to TRBJ1-1, with TRBD1 as a possible D gene (5 bases). CDR3 length: 14 residues. Germline CDR1 is SGHRS and CDR2 is YFSETQ. Between the trimmed V and J ends, which lost 1 base and 1 base, there was a span of 8 bases. The CDR3 here is CASSLRGENTEAFF. For the CDR3, the DNA is TGCGCCAGCAGCTTGAGGGGTGAGAACACTGAAGCTTTCTTT.

The chain links TRBV6-5 to TRBJ2-7; D is perhaps TRBD1 (6 bases). The CDR3 consists of 13 residues. CDR1 MNHEY and CDR2 SVGAGI come from the germline V gene. The V end lost 6 bases, the J end lost 0 bases, and 9 bases lay between the germline ends. The CDR3 DNA follows: TGTGCCAGCAGAAGACAGGTCTCCTACGAGCAGTACTTC. Its translation: CASRRQVSYEQYF.

The rearrangement links TRBV10-3 to TRBJ1-2; 10 bases line up with TRBD1. The trim removed 8 bases at V and 7 bases at J, leaving 10 bases unmatched. There are 14 residues in the CDR3. From germline, CDR1 is ENHRY and CDR2 SYGVKD. The CDR3 nucleotides read TGTGCCATCTTAGATTGGGACAGGGGAACTGGCTACACCTTC. Translation: CAILDWDRGTGYTF.

A note on this clone: Germline and junction disagree at one end, which may indicate a read error. The chain recombines TRBV7-7 with TRBJ2-2; D not certain. Germline-derived CDR1 and CDR2 are SSHAT and FNYEAQ (reference sequence). CDR3 length equals 14 residues. The CDR3 bases are TGTGCTAGCAGCTTAACACGGAACACCGGGGAGCTGTTTTTT. Amino acids: CASSLTRNTGELFF.

This clone was seen just once. The V call is TRBV9, the J call TRBJ2-7; no reliable D call. Trimming removed 0 bases at V and 6 bases at J, with 13 bases between. The CDR3 sequence is 14 residues long. Germline V gene sequence: CDR1 SGDLS, CDR2 YYNGEE. The CDR3 DNA is TGTGCCAGCAGCGTAGTTCTCTATCGGCGCGAGCAGTACTTC. This gives the protein CASSVVLYRREQYF.

Here the CDR3 DNA reads TGTGCCATCAGTGCGGGGACTGATGGGACTGAAGCTTTCTTT. Translation: CAISAGTDGTEAFF. V and J are TRBV10-3 and TRBJ1-1; D is perhaps TRBD1 (5 bases). The V end was cut by 4 bases, the J end by 5 bases, with 14 bases between. CDR3 size: 14 residues. Looked up from germline, CDR1 is ENHRY and CDR2 is SYGVKD.

V gene TRBV7-3 combines with J gene TRBJ2-2, with TRBD2 as a possible D gene (5 bases). V lost 2 bases to trimming and J lost 0 bases, with 10 bases between them. This CDR3 region has 16 residues. The germline V gene encodes CDR1 SGHTA and CDR2 FQGTGA. DNA for the CDR3: TGTGCCAGCAGCTTACACTCGGGGTCGAACACCGGGGAGCTGTTTTTT. The encoded protein is CASSLHSGSNTGELFF.

The rearrangement links TRBV29-1 to TRBJ2-1; TRBD2 matches 12 bases. The CDR3 covers 17 residues. CDR1 and CDR2 from the germline V gene are SQVTM and ANQGSEA. J lost 0 bases, V lost 1 base, and 4 bases had no gene match. CDR3 loop: CSVEGLAGESSYNEQFF. CDR3 DNA: TGCAGCGTTGAAGGACTAGCGGGAGAAAGCTCCTACAATGAGCAGTTCTTC.

The CDR3 is CASSLAGTRNSGNTIYF. The CDR3 coding sequence is TGTGCCAGCAGCTTAGCCGGGACAAGGAACTCTGGAAACACCATATATTTT. This chain joins TRBV7-2 and TRBJ1-3; D is possibly TRBD1 (6 bases). Germline lookup yields CDR1 SGHTA and CDR2 FQGNSA. Trimming stripped 0 bases from V and 0 bases from J, with 12 bases between. The CDR3 consists of 17 residues.

This clone has only a few counts. The chain combines TRBV4-3 with TRBJ1-2; D is perhaps TRBD1 (5 bases). Germline V gene sequence: CDR1 LGHNA, CDR2 YSLEER. The CDR3 is 14 amino acids. Deletions cut 5 bases from V and 7 bases from J, with 17 bases between. In nucleotides, the CDR3 is TGCGCCAGCAGCGAAGGAGGGGTCGGGTCTGGCTACACCTTC. Protein sequence: CASSEGGVGSGYTF.